This T cell receptor beta chain was captured in a study of T cells expressing NK-cell markers. Study context: Cells sorted as CD3+CD56+NKG2C+, CD3+CD56+NKG2C- and CD3+CD56-NKG2C+ T cells supplied the TCR beta repertoires. Seven of the eight sequenced donors were HCMV-seropositive; one was seronegative. Study-level results: Whether expanded NKG2C+ T cell clones were HCMV-specific remained unclear. The CD3+CD56-NKG2C+ fraction of a few donors was likewise dominated by these clonotypes.

TCRdb re-called the 5' RACE reads; every CDR3 protein appears as one record, without DNA. This sample's clone table lists more than 90,000 distinct CDR3 sequences. About this clonotype itself: The antigen is unknown.

Germline-derived CDR1 and CDR2 are MNHNS and SASEGT. CDR3 length: 13 amino acids. The chain links TRBV6-1 to TRBJ1-1; TCRdb reports TRBD1, a call that lacks DNA to check it against. The TCR originated in a woman between 18 and 69 years old in good health. Material: blood T cells: a sorted CD56 or NKG2C T cell subset, CD4+ or CD8+ T cells, or bulk PBMC T cells (not recorded which). The CDR3 sequence: CASSPDRDTEAFF.